The rows below give T cell receptor beta chains drawn from one sample of a study of OX40 agonist ivuxolimab in advanced cancers. Here immunoSEQ multiplex PCR was the method, and the copy in TCRdb shows in-frame clones only, minus some. The sample holds 15,000 to 20,000 clones, around 80% seen once. The sequences come from CD4+ or CD8+ T cells sorted from blood, collected in a trial of the OX40 agonist ivuxolimab. These receptors came from an adult with an advanced solid tumor such as melanoma, head and neck, liver or kidney cancer. Each CDR3 is given with its conserved first and last residue. The D gene is left open where the match is weak. Clone size appears in some rows only: once, few, many, or a class for an expanded clone.

>NA|TRBJ1-1|NA|TRBV14
TGTGCCAGCAGCCAGGGTCCCGGGCGAACTGAAGCTTTCTTT
CASSQGPGRTEAFF
>TRBD1|TRBJ1-2|NA|TRBV29-1
TGCAGCGTCTCGGACAGGGAAGATGGCTACACCTTC
CSVSDREDGYTF
>NA|TRBJ2-7|NA|TRBV27
TGTGCCAGCAGTTTCGCCGGGACCAACAACGTATACGAGCAGTACTTC
CASSFAGTNNVYEQYF
>NA|TRBJ2-7|NA|TRBV7-9
TGTGCCAGCAGCTTCAGGGTGGGCGACGAGCAGTACTTC
CASSFRVGDEQYF
>NA|TRBJ1-2|NA|TRBV28
TGTGCCAGCAGCCGATACTATGGCTACACCTTC
CASSRYYGYTF
>TRBD1|TRBJ1-3|NA|TRBV13
TGTGCCAGCAGCGCCGGGACAGGGGCCCCTGGAAACACCATATATTTT
CASSAGTGAPGNTIYF
>TRBD1|TRBJ1-5|NA|TRBV12-5
TGTGCTAGTGGGATCCAGGGCAGGGGGCGCAATCAGCCCCAGCATTTT
CASGIQGRGRNQPQHF
>TRBD1|TRBJ1-2|medium-sized|TRBV13
TGTGCCAGCAGCTTAGGGACAGGGTGGCACTACACCTTC
CASSLGTGWHYTF
>NA|TRBJ1-2|NA|TRBV13
TGTGCCAGCAGCCCCACGGGAGGGGTCTATGGCTACACCTTC
CASSPTGGVYGYTF
>TRBD2|TRBJ2-1|NA|TRBV7-3
TGTGCCAGCAGCCTCGGACTAGCGGTTTACAATGAGCAGTTCTTC
CASSLGLAVYNEQFF
>NA|TRBJ2-5|NA|TRBV5-6
TGTGCCAGCAGCTTGGCCAGGCAGGGAAAAGAGACCCAGTACTTC
CASSLARQGKETQYF
>NA|TRBJ2-3|NA|TRBV7-7
TGTGCTAGCAGCTTAGTGAGCACAGATACGCAGTATTTT
CASSLVSTDTQYF
>NA|TRBJ2-6|NA|TRBV9
TGTGCCAGCAGCGTAACCCCCGCGAGCAGGGCTGCTGGGGCCAACGTCCTGACTTTC
CASSVTPASRAAGANVLTF
>TRBD1|TRBJ1-1|NA|TRBV5-1
TGCGCCAGCAGCCCCCGGGGACAGTTGGCTGAAGCTTTCTTT
CASSPRGQLAEAFF
>TRBD1|TRBJ2-2|NA|TRBV2
TGTGCCAGCAGGGACAGGGACTTCACCGGGGAGCTGTTTTTT
CASRDRDFTGELFF
>NA|TRBJ1-1|NA|TRBV5-1
TGCGCCAGCAGCCCAAACGCCGGGGCCCTGAACACTGAAGCTTTCTTT
CASSPNAGALNTEAFF
>NA|TRBJ2-3|NA|TRBV28
TGTGCCAGCAGTTTTCCGGGAAGTTCGGATACGCAGTATTTT
CASSFPGSSDTQYF
>NA|TRBJ2-7|NA|TRBV27
TGTGCCAGCAGGAATATGCCCTACGAGCAGTACTTC
CASRNMPYEQYF
>NA|TRBJ2-1|NA|TRBV19
TGTGCCAGTAGTTGGGGGGTCAACAATGAGCAGTTCTTC
CASSWGVNNEQFF
>TRBD2|TRBJ2-5|NA|TRBV11-2
TGTGCCAGCAGCTTGGGGACACTAGCGGGAGTACAAGAGACCCAGTACTTC
CASSLGTLAGVQETQYF
>TRBD2|TRBJ2-3|NA|TRBV4-1
TGCGCCAGCAGCCAATTCAGGACTAGCGGGAGGGCCGGGTCAGATACGCAGTATTTT
CASSQFRTSGRAGSDTQYF
>NA|TRBJ1-2|NA|TRBV5-6
TGTGCCAGCAGCTTGGCCTTAGCTAACTATGGCTACACCTTC
CASSLALANYGYTF
>NA|TRBJ2-2|NA|TRBV2
TGTGCCAGCAGTGAAGGGGCAGCAAGGGAGCTGTTTTTT
CASSEGAARELFF
>NA|TRBJ2-1|NA|TRBV15
TGTGCCACCAGCACGTACCGGGACCCTAGCTCCTACAATGAGCAGTTCTTC
CATSTYRDPSSYNEQFF
>NA|TRBJ2-6|NA|TRBV5-6
TGTGCCAGCAGCCCCATCGGGGGTGGCGGGGCCAACGTCCTGACTTTC
CASSPIGGGGANVLTF
>NA|TRBJ1-2|NA|TRBV27
TGTGCCAGCAGTTTGGCAGGGTGGGGCTATGGCTACACCTTC
CASSLAGWGYGYTF
>TRBD2|TRBJ2-2|NA|TRBV4-1
TGCGCCAGCAGCCGCACGACTAGCATAGGGGAGCTGTTTTTT
CASSRTTSIGELFF
>NA|TRBJ2-3|few|TRBV7-8
TGTGCCAGCAGCTTAGCGCTAAGACCCTCCCGGATAGGCCATACGCAGTATTTT
CASSLALRPSRIGHTQYF
>NA|TRBJ2-5|NA|TRBV4-2
TGTGCCAGCAGCCAAGAAGGGCTAAGACCTCAAGAGACCCAGTACTTC
CASSQEGLRPQETQYF
>NA|TRBJ2-5|NA|TRBV6-5
TGTGCCAGCAGCCTTAATCAAGAGACCCAGTACTTC
CASSLNQETQYF
>NA|TRBJ2-1|NA|TRBV5-8
TGTGCCAGCAGCTTGGGGGACACCTCCTACAATGAGCAGTTCTTC
CASSLGDTSYNEQFF
>NA|TRBJ2-2|NA|TRBV4-2
TGTGCCAGCAGCCAAGTAGGGACTGCCACCGGGGAGCTGTTTTTT
CASSQVGTATGELFF
>NA|TRBJ2-3|NA|TRBV5-6
TGTGCCAGCAGCTTCCGGGACGGAATGAGAATGGATACGCAGTATTTT
CASSFRDGMRMDTQYF
>NA|TRBJ2-2|NA|TRBV6-1
TGTGCCAGCAGTGAATGGCACCTAGCCCCAGCCTCCGGGGAGCTGTTTTTT
CASSEWHLAPASGELFF
>NA|TRBJ2-7|NA|TRBV5-4
TGTGCCAGCAGCTTTGGATACGAGCAGTACTTC
CASSFGYEQYF
>NA|TRBJ1-2|few|TRBV15
TGTGCCACCAGCAGAGGGACAGCTGTTAACTATGGCTACACCTTC
CATSRGTAVNYGYTF
>NA|TRBJ1-1|NA|TRBV5-4
TGTGCCAGCAGCTTGAGGACACCGAACACTGAAGCTTTCTTT
CASSLRTPNTEAFF
>NA|TRBJ2-1|NA|TRBV4-1
TGCGCCAGCAGCCAAGATGCTAGCTCCTACAATGAGCAGTTCTTC
CASSQDASSYNEQFF
>NA|TRBJ2-7|NA|TRBV28
TGTGCCAGCAGGATCAGCGGAGGGGGGGCGAACGACGAGCAGTACTTC
CASRISGGGANDEQYF
>NA|TRBJ1-1|NA|TRBV19
TGTGCCAGTAGTATAGTGGGGCCAGCCGCCGGTAACACTGAAGCTTTCTTT
CASSIVGPAAGNTEAFF
>TRBD2|TRBJ2-1|once|TRBV5-1
TGCGCCAGCAGGAAGGATAGCGGGAGAGGTGAGCAGTTCTTC
CASRKDSGRGEQFF
>NA|TRBJ2-3|few|TRBV27
TGTGCCAGCAGTTTATCAGAGAGCGCAGATACGCAGTATTTT
CASSLSESADTQYF
>NA|TRBJ1-3|NA|TRBV6-6
TGTGCCATCCATTTTGGAAACACCATATATTTT
CAIHFGNTIYF
>NA|TRBJ1-2|NA|TRBV28
TGTGCCAGCAGTGACAATCGACGGGATGATGGCTACACCTTC
CASSDNRRDDGYTF
>NA|TRBJ2-3|NA|TRBV5-4
TGTGCCAGCAGCTTGGCCGGTGGGCTAGCCGGCACAGATACGCAGTATTTT
CASSLAGGLAGTDTQYF
>TRBD1|TRBJ1-5|NA|TRBV5-5
TGTGCCAGCAGCTTGGATCCAGGGGGGTATCAGCCCCAGCATTTT
CASSLDPGGYQPQHF
>NA|TRBJ2-2|NA|TRBV5-4
TGTGCCAGCAGCTTTCGCGGGACGGCGAACACCGGGGAGCTGTTTTTT
CASSFRGTANTGELFF
>NA|TRBJ1-2|NA|TRBV6-5
TGTGCCAGCAGCCCACTCTCGACTGACTATGGCTACACCTTC
CASSPLSTDYGYTF
>TRBD2|TRBJ2-7|NA|TRBV5-4
TGTGCCAGCAGCTTTGGACTAGCCTACGAGCAGTACTTC
CASSFGLAYEQYF
>TRBD1|TRBJ1-2|NA|TRBV14
TGTGCCAGCAGCCAAGATCTCAGGGGGGACTATGGCTACACCTTC
CASSQDLRGDYGYTF
>NA|TRBJ2-7|NA|TRBV7-9
TGTGCCAGCAGCAATACGTGGGGGGAATCCTACGAGCAGTACTTC
CASSNTWGESYEQYF
>NA|TRBJ1-2|NA|TRBV6-6
TGTGCCAGCAGTTATAAGGTGGGAGGGCCTGGCTACACCTTC
CASSYKVGGPGYTF
>NA|TRBJ2-1|once|TRBV30
TGTGCCTGGAGTGTCGGGAGCATCAATGAGCAGTTCTTC
CAWSVGSINEQFF
>TRBD1|TRBJ2-7|NA|TRBV7-6
TGTGCCAGCAGCTTAGGGACAGGGGGCTCCTACGAGCAGTACTTC
CASSLGTGGSYEQYF
>NA|TRBJ2-1|NA|TRBV27
TGTGCCAGCAGTTTAACAGGTTTCCGTGAGCAGTTCTTC
CASSLTGFREQFF